This section outlines one TCR beta chain sequence together with its context. Its target is unknown. The CDR3 runs 18 residues. V lost 5 bases, J lost 0 bases, and 7 bases stayed unmatched. Germline V CDR1 and CDR2: SGDLS, YYNGEE. These data originate in a study of Graves' ophthalmopathy and Graves' hyperthyroidism. Study results and limitations: Sensitivity reached roughly 70% and specificity under 85% when the model predicted ophthalmopathy progression.

The authors amplified TCR beta CDR3 regions, and they did so from RNA transcripts for repertoire sequencing. HTBI-primed first-round RT-PCR preceded second-round multiplex PCR. TCRdb itself ran the multiplex PCR reads through MiXCR, one entry per CDR3 protein. Of over a million distinct CDR3 sequences in the sample, 35% to 40% were seen once. The study excluded patients with other autoimmune diseases, uncontrolled infections, pregnancy or lactation. Physicians reached a diagnosis by relying on clinical symptoms, serum thyroxine, TRAb, thyroid ultrasound and orbital computed tomography. The TCR originated in an adult man with Graves' hyperthyroidism. Material for sequencing was peripheral blood or thyroid tissue (not recorded which). The chain employs TRBV9 and TRBJ2-6; 11 positions agree with TRBD2. The CDR3 here is CASSSRTSGRSGANVLTF. In DNA, the CDR3 is TGTGCCAGCAGTTCCAGGACTAGCGGGCGCTCTGGGGCCAACGTCCTGACTTTC.